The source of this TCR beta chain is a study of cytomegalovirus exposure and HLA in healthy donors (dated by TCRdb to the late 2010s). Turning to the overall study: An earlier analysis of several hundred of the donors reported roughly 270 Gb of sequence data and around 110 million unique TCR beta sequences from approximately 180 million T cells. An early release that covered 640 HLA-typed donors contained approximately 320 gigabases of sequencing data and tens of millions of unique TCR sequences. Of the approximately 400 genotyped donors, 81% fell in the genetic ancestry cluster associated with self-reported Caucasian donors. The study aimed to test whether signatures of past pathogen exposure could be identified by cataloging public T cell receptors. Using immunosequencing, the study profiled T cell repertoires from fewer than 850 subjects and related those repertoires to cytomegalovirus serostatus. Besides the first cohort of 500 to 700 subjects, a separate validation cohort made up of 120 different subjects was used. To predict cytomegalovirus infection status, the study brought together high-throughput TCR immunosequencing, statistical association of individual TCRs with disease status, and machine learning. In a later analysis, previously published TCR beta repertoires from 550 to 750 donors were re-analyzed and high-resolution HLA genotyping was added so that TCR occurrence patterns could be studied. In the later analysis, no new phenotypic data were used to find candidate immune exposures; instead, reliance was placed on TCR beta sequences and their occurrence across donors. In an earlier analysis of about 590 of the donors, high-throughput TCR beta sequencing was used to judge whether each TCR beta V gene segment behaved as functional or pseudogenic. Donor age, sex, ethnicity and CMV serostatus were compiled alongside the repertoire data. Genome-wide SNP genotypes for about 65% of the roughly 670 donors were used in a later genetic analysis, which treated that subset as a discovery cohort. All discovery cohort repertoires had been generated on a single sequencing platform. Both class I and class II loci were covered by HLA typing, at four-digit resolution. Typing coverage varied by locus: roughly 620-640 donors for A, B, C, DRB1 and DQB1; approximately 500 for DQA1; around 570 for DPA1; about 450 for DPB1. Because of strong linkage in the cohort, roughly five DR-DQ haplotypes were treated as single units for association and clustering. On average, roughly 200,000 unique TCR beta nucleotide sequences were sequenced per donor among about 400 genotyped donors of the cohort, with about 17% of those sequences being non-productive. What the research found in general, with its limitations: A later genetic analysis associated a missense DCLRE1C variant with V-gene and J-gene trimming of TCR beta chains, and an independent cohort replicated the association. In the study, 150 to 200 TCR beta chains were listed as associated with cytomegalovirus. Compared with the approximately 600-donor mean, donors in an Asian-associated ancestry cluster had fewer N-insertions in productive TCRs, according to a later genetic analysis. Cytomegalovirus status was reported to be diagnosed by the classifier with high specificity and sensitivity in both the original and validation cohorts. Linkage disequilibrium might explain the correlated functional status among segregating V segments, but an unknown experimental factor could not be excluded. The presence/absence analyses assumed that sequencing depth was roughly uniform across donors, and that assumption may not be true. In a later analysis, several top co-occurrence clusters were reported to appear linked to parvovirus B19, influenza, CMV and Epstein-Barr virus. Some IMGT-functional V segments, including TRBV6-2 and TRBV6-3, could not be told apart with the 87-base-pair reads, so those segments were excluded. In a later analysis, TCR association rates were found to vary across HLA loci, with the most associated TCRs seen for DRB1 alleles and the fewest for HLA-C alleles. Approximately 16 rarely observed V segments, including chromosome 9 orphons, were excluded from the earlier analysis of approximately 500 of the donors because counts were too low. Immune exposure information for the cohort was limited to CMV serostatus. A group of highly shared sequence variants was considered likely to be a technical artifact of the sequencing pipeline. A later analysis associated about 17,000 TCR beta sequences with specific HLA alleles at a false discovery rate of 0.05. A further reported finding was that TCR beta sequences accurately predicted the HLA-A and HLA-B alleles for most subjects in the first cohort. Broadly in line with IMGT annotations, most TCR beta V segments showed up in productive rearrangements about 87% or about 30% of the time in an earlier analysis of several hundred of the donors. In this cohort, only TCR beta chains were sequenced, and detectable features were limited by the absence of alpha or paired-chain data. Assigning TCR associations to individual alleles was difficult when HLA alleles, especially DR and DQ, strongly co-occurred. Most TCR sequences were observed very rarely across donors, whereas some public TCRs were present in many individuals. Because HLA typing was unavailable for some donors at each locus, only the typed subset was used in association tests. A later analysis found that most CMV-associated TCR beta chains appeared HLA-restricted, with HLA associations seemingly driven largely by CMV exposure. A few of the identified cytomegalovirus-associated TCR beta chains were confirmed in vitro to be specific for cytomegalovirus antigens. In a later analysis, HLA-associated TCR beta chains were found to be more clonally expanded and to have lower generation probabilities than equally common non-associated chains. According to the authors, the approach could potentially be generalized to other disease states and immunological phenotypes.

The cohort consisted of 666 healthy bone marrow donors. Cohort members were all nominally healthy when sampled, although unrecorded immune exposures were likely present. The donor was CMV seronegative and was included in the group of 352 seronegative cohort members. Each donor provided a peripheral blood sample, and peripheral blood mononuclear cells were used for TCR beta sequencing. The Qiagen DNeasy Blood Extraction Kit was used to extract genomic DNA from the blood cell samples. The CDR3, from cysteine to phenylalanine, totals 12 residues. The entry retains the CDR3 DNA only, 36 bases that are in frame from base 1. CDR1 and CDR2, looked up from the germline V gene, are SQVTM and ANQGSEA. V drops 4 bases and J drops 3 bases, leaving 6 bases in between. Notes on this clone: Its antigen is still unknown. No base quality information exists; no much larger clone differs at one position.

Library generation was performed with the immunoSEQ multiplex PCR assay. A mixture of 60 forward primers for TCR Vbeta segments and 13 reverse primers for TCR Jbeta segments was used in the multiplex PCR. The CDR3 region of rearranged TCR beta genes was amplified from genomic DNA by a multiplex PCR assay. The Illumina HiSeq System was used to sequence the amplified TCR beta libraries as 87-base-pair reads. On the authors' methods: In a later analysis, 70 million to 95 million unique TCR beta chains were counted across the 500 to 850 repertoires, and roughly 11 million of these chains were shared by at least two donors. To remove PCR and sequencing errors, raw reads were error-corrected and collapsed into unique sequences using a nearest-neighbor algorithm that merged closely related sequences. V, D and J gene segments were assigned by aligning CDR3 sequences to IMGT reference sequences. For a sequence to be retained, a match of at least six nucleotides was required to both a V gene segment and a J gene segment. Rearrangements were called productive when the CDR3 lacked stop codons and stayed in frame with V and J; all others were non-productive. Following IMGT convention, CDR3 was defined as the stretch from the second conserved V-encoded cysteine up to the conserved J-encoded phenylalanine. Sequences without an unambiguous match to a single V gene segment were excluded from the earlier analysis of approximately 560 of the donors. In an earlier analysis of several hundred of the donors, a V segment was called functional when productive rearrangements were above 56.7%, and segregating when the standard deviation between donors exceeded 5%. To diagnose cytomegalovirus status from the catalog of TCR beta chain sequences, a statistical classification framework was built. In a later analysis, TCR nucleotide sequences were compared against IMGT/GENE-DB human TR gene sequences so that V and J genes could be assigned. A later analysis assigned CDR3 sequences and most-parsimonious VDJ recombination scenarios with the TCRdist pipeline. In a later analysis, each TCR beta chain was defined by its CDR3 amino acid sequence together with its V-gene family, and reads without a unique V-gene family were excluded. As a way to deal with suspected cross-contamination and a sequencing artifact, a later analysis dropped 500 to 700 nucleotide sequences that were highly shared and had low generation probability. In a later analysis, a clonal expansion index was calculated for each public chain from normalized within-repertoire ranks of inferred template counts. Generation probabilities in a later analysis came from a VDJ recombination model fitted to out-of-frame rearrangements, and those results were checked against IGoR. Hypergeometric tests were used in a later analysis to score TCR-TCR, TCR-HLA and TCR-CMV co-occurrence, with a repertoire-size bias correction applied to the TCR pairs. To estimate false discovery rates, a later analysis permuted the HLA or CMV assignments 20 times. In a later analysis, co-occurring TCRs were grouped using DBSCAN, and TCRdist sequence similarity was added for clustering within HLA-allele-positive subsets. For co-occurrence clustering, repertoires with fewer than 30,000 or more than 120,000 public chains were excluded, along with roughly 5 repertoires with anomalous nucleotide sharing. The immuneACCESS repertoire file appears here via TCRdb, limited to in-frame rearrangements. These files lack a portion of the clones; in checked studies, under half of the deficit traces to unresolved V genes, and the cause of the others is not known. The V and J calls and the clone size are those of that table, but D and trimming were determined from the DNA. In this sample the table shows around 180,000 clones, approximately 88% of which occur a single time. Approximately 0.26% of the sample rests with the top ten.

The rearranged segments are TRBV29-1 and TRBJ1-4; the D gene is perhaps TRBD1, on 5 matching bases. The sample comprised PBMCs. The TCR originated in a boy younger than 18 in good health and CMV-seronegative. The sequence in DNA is TGCAGCGTTGGACAGCCTAATGAAAAACTGTTTTTT. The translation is CSVGQPNEKLFF.